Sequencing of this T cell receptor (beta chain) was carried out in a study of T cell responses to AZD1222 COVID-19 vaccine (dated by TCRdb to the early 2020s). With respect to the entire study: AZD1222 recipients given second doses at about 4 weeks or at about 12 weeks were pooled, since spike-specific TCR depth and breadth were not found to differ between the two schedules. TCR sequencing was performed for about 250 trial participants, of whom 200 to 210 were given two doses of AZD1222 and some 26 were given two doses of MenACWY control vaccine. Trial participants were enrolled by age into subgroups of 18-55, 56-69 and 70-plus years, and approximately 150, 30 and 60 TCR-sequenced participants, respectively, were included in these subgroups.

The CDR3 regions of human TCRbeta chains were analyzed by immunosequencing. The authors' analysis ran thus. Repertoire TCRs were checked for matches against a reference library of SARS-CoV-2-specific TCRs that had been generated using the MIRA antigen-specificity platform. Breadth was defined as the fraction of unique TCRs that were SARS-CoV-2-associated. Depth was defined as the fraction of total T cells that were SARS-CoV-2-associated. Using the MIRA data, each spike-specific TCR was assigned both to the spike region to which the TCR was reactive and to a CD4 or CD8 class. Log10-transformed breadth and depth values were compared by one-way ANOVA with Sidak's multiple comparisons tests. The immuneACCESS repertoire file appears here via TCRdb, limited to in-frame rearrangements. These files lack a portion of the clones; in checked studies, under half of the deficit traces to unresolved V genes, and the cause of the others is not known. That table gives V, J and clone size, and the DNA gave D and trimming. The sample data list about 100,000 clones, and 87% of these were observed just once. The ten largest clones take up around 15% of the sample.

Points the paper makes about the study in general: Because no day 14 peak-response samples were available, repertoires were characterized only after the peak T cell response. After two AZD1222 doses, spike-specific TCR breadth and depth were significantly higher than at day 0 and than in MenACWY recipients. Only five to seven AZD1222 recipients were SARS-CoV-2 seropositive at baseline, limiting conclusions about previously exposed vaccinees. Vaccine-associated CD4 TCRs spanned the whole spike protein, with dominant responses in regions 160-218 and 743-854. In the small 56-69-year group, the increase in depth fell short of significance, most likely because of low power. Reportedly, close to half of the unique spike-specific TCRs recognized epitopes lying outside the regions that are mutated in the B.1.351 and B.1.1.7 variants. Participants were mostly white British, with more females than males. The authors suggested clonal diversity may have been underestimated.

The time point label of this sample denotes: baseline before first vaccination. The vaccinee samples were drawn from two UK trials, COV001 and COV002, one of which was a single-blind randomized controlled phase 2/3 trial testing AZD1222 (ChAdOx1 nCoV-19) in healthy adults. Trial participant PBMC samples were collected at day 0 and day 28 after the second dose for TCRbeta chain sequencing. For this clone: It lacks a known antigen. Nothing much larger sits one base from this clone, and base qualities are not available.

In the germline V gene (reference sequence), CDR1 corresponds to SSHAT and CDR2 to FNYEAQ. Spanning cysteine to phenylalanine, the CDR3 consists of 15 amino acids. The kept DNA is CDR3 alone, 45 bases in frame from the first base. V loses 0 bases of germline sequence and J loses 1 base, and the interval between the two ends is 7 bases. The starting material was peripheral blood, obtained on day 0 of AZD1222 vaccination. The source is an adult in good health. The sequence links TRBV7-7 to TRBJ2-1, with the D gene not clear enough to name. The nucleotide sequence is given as TGTGCCAGCAGCTTAGCGCTTAGTTCCTACAATGAGCAGTTCTTC. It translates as CASSLALSSYNEQFF.